The 17 T cell receptor beta chains below come from one sample, sequenced in a study of early T cells in non-severe SARS-CoV-2 infection. One entry per CDR3 protein, called by TCRdb with MiXCR from the 5' RACE reads. Here the sample spans over 30,000 distinct CDR3 sequences, around 6.9% being singletons. The sample in question was whole blood, obtained at baseline. These receptors all stem from an adult who was a healthcare worker with PCR-confirmed SARS-CoV-2 infection or an uninfected control (not recorded which).

This clonotype has only a few counts. This chain connects TRBV6-6 to TRBJ1-5, with 9 bases identical to TRBD1. CDR3 length equals 15 residues. V shed 6 bases, J shed 6 bases, and the junction held 9 bases outside the gene matches. Germline CDR1 and CDR2: MNHNY and SVGAGI (reference sequence). The CDR3 region is CASSWGQGEGQPQHF. DNA for the CDR3: TGTGCCAGCAGCTGGGGACAGGGCGAGGGTCAGCCCCAGCATTTT.

This clonotype was seen many times. The gene calls are TRBV18 and TRBJ1-5; 7 bases are a match to TRBD1. The CDR3 contains 17 residues. The V gene end was trimmed by 1 base and the J gene end by 4 bases; junction bases not matched to a gene: 10. CDR1 and CDR2 from the germline V gene are KGHSH and LQKENI. The CDR3 protein is CASSPRIGTASNQPQHF. The CDR3 DNA sequence: TGTGCCAGCTCACCACGAATCGGGACAGCGTCGAATCAGCCCCAGCATTTT.

The chain couples TRBV20-1 to TRBJ2-1; a possible D gene is TRBD1 (5 bases). The V and J ends lost 2 bases and 4 bases respectively, with 12 bases between them. Germline V lookup: CDR1 DFQATT, CDR2 SNEGSKA (reference sequence). CDR3 length equals 14 residues. The CDR3 loop is CSARRGNTYNEQFF. CDR3 in DNA: TGCAGTGCTAGAAGGGGCAACACATACAATGAGCAGTTCTTC.

CDR3 region: CSVELAGGLDEQFF. In nucleotides, the CDR3 is TGCAGCGTTGAGCTAGCGGGGGGCCTGGATGAGCAGTTCTTC. This chain uses TRBV29-1 with TRBJ2-1; 11 nucleotides align to TRBD2. The CDR3 is 14 amino acids. Germline V gene lookup returns CDR1 SQVTM and CDR2 ANQGSEA. V shed 3 bases and J 8 bases; nucleotides not matched to a gene: 6.

This clonotype occurred a few times. This chain uses TRBV20-1 with TRBJ2-3, with D perhaps matching TRBD1 (6 bases). The CDR3 length is 14 residues. Per germline, CDR1 DFQATT and CDR2 SNEGSKA (reference sequence). The ends were cut back, 3 bases at V and 5 bases at J, with 15 bases in the middle. CDR3 sequence (DNA): TGCAGTGCTAGGCTACAGGGACATGGAGATACGCAGTATTTT. Amino acid sequence: CSARLQGHGDTQYF.

The chain is built from TRBV29-1 and TRBJ1-2, with D unresolved. Germline V gene lookup returns CDR1 SQVTM and CDR2 ANQGSEA. The length of the CDR3 is 13 residues. Trimming left V 8 bases short and J 2 bases short, with 15 bases between. CDR3 bases: TGCAGCATCCGGCCCCAAAGAAACTATGGCTACACCTTC. Residues: CSIRPQRNYGYTF.

CDR3 protein: CASSGTGNTIYF. The CDR3 DNA reads as TGTGCCAGCAGCGGAACTGGAAACACCATATATTTT. The chain joins TRBV27 to TRBJ1-3, with D unresolved. The CDR3 is made up of 12 amino acids. In germline, CDR1 is MNHEY, CDR2 SMNVEV (reference sequence). The V end was cut by 6 bases, the J end by 2 bases, with 5 bases between.

This clonotype was detected many times. The chain combines TRBV4-3 with TRBJ1-2, with D hard to call. CDR3 size: 17 residues. Germline V gene lookup returns CDR1 LGHNA and CDR2 YSLEER. Trimming shortened V by 0 bases and J by 3 bases, and 17 bases separated the two germline ends. The CDR3 sequence is CASSQDYLMVVYYGYTF. DNA of the CDR3: TGCGCCAGCAGCCAAGACTATCTGATGGTGGTTTACTATGGCTACACCTTC.

This clonotype has at least ten counts. V is TRBV15 and J is TRBJ2-5, with D perhaps matching TRBD1 (5 bases). The CDR3 loop spans 15 amino acids. Germline V gene sequence: CDR1 LNHNV, CDR2 YYDKDF (reference sequence). Trimming cost V 0 bases and J 2 bases, with 10 bases left between them. The CDR3 region has the DNA TGTGCCACCAGCAGAGATCGACAGAAACAAGAGACCCAGTACTTC. Translating gives CATSRDRQKQETQYF.

This clonotype was observed many times. The chain recombines TRBV12-3 or TRBV12-4 with TRBJ2-1; TRBD2 agrees at 12 bases. J lost 1 base, V lost 7 bases, and 5 bases had no gene match. CDR3 size: 16 residues. The CDR3 loop is CASTRTSGISYNEQFF. The DNA for the CDR3 is TGTGCCAGCACCCGGACTAGCGGGATATCCTACAATGAGCAGTTCTTC.

There are many counts of this clonotype. The chain recombines TRBV6-1 with TRBJ1-2; D not certain. The germline V gene encodes CDR1 MNHNS and CDR2 SASEGT. The germline V and J ends were trimmed by 1 base and 4 bases, with 16 bases remaining between them. The CDR3 covers 16 residues. In DNA form, the CDR3 reads TGTGCCAGCAGTGAAGACCCTCTTCCGGGCTCCTATGGCTACACCTTC. This translates into CASSEDPLPGSYGYTF.

This clonotype was observed many times. V is TRBV29-1 and J is TRBJ1-1; D call uncertain. Germline lookup yields CDR1 SQVTM and CDR2 ANQGSEA. Trimming stripped 4 bases from V and 5 bases from J, with 17 bases between. The CDR3 is made up of 14 amino acids. The CDR3 nucleotides are TGCAGCGTTGTCTATGGGGTCGGAAATACTGAAGCTTTCTTT. It translates to CSVVYGVGNTEAFF.

With regard to this clonotype: A junction boundary mismatches the germline segment, possibly from a read error. V and J are TRBV20-1 and TRBJ1-1; 7 bases fit TRBD1. The CDR3 consists of 12 residues. Germline CDR1 is DFQATT and CDR2 is SNEGSKA (reference sequence). The CDR3 loop is CSARGPEPGTVF. The CDR3 nucleotides are TGCAGTGCAAGGGGACCGGAGCCCGGGACAGTCTTT.

This clonotype was counted ten times or more. The chain carries TRBV7-2 and TRBJ2-3, with D maybe TRBD2 (5 bases). Germline lookup yields CDR1 SGHTA and CDR2 FQGNSA. The germline V and J ends were trimmed by 5 bases and 4 bases, with 10 bases remaining between them. The CDR3 has 13 residues. The CDR3 nucleotides read TGTGCCAGCAGCCCCGGGGTTGCAGATACGCAGTATTTT. Amino acids: CASSPGVADTQYF.

In its sample, this clonotype was seen many times. The chain carries TRBV28 and TRBJ1-5; D is unresolved. Germline V gives CDR1 MDHEN, CDR2 SYDVKM. V lost 2 bases and J 0 bases, leaving 8 bases between the germline ends. The CDR3 runs 15 residues. The CDR3 loop is CASSLAGNSNQPQHF. The CDR3 region has the DNA TGTGCCAGCAGTTTAGCGGGGAATAGCAATCAGCCCCAGCATTTT.

This clonotype was counted between two and nine times. The gene calls are TRBV11-2 and TRBJ1-5, with a possible D match to TRBD1 (6 bases). The CDR3 loop spans 15 amino acids. Germline loops: CDR1 SGHAT, CDR2 FQNNGV. V shed 5 bases and J shed 6 bases, with 17 bases lying between them. CDR3: CASSALAGVGQPQHF. CDR3 in DNA: TGTGCCAGCAGCGCCCTGGCAGGGGTTGGTCAGCCCCAGCATTTT.

A few counts support this clonotype. The V and J genes are TRBV20-1 and TRBJ1-5; D possibly corresponds to TRBD1 (5 bases). V gave up 0 bases and J gave up 7 bases, with 13 bases separating them. The CDR3 has 14 amino acids. Germline-derived CDR1 and CDR2 are DFQATT and SNEGSKA (reference sequence). The CDR3 reads CSARDRRGWQPQHF. For the CDR3, the DNA is TGCAGTGCTAGAGATCGGCGGGGGTGGCAGCCCCAGCATTTT.